These T cell receptor beta chains were read from a single sample in a study of cytomegalovirus exposure and HLA in healthy donors. Clones were read by immunoSEQ multiplex PCR, and TCRdb kept only the in-frame ones, dropping some. The sample lists some 150,000 clones; 70% to 85% were seen once. Sequencing was done on a sample of PBMCs. The receptors shown here come from a male donor in good health and CMV-seronegative. Both conserved end residues are part of each CDR3. Fields, in order: J gene, D gene, V gene, clone size, CDR3 DNA, CDR3 protein. D genes are given only for firm matches. The size of a clone is reported for some rows only, either as once, few or many, or as a class for expanded clones.

J: TRBJ1-2; D: .; V: TRBV6-5; size: .; DNA: TGTGCCAGCAGTCGACAGCTGAACTATGGCTACACCTTC; CDR3: CASSRQLNYGYTF
J: TRBJ1-2; D: .; V: TRBV2; size: .; DNA: TGTGCCAGCAGTGAACACGACAGAGTCTATGGCTACACCTTC; CDR3: CASSEHDRVYGYTF
J: TRBJ2-6; D: TRBD1; V: TRBV7-9; size: .; DNA: TGTGCCAGCAGCTTCGCCACAGGGGCTGGGGCCAACGTCCTGACTTTC; CDR3: CASSFATGAGANVLTF
J: TRBJ1-1; D: .; V: TRBV4-2; size: .; DNA: TGTGCCAGCAGCCAAGATGCGGACAGACCTGAAGCTTTCTTT; CDR3: CASSQDADRPEAFF
J: TRBJ2-2; D: .; V: TRBV25-1; size: .; DNA: TGTGCCAGCGCTCGGGACTCCCTGAACACCGGGGAGCTGTTTTTT; CDR3: CASARDSLNTGELFF
J: TRBJ2-2; D: TRBD2; V: TRBV7-3; size: .; DNA: TGTGCCAGCAGCTCCGAGGGACTAGCGGGGGGGACCGGGGAGCTGTTTTTT; CDR3: CASSSEGLAGGTGELFF
J: TRBJ1-1; D: .; V: TRBV27; size: once; DNA: TGTGCCAGCAAGTTAGGGGGTCAGTTCGCTGAAGCTTTCTTT; CDR3: CASKLGGQFAEAFF
J: TRBJ1-5; D: .; V: TRBV29-1; size: once; DNA: TGCAGCGTTGAGGTCGGGGGGGATCAGCCCCAGCATTTT; CDR3: CSVEVGGDQPQHF
J: TRBJ2-7; D: .; V: TRBV12-1; size: .; DNA: TGTGCCAGCAGTTATTATGACAGCCCATACGAGCAGTACTTC; CDR3: CASSYYDSPYEQYF
J: TRBJ2-6; D: .; V: TRBV2; size: .; DNA: TGTGCCAGCAGGTATGGGGCCAACGTCCTGACTTTC; CDR3: CASRYGANVLTF
J: TRBJ2-1; D: .; V: TRBV6-6; size: .; DNA: TGTGCCAGCAGATACTCAACTAGCAATGAGCAGTTCTTC; CDR3: CASRYSTSNEQFF
J: TRBJ2-5; D: TRBD1; V: TRBV4-3; size: few; DNA: TGCGCCAGCAGCTCACAGGGGGCGCAGGAGACCCAGTACTTC; CDR3: CASSSQGAQETQYF
J: TRBJ2-7; D: .; V: TRBV27; size: .; DNA: TGTGCCAGCAGTTCCATACCCCTGACGGGTCTGGCCTACGAGCAGTACTTC; CDR3: CASSSIPLTGLAYEQYF
J: TRBJ2-3; D: TRBD1; V: TRBV4-1; size: .; DNA: TGCGCCAGCAGCCCTCCCCAGGGGGCCAGGGCAGATACGCAGTATTTT; CDR3: CASSPPQGARADTQYF
J: TRBJ2-2; D: TRBD1; V: TRBV25-1; size: .; DNA: TGTGCCAGCAGCGGGACAGGGGACACCGGGGAGCTGTTTTTT; CDR3: CASSGTGDTGELFF
J: TRBJ2-3; D: TRBD2; V: TRBV5-6; size: .; DNA: TGTGCCAGCCGGGAGGGGCTCAACACAGATACGCAGTATTTT; CDR3: CASREGLNTDTQYF
J: TRBJ2-2; D: TRBD1; V: TRBV4-3; size: .; DNA: TGCGCCAGCAGCCACGGACAGGGGAACACCGGGGAGCTGTTTTTT; CDR3: CASSHGQGNTGELFF
J: TRBJ2-2; D: .; V: TRBV5-1; size: .; DNA: TGCGCCAGCAGCTTGGGTCATGGAGCGAACACCGGGGAGCTGTTTTTT; CDR3: CASSLGHGANTGELFF
J: TRBJ2-3; D: .; V: TRBV9; size: .; DNA: TGTGCCAGCAGCGTAGCAGTTGTTGATACGCAGTATTTT; CDR3: CASSVAVVDTQYF
J: TRBJ1-1; D: TRBD1; V: TRBV6-1; size: .; DNA: TGTGCCAGCAGCCGACAGGGGTTTAACACTGAAGCTTTCTTT; CDR3: CASSRQGFNTEAFF
J: TRBJ2-7; D: TRBD1; V: TRBV5-1; size: .; DNA: TGCGCCAGCAGCTTTGACAGGGGACAGAAAGAGCAGTACTTC; CDR3: CASSFDRGQKEQYF
J: TRBJ1-5; D: .; V: TRBV28; size: .; DNA: TGTGCCAGCAGCGGCCCGCGGATCCGTAGCAATCAGCCCCAGCATTTT; CDR3: CASSGPRIRSNQPQHF
J: TRBJ1-1; D: .; V: TRBV18; size: once; DNA: TGTGCCAGCTCACCACAGGGAGGTTCGGACACTGAAGCTTTCTTT; CDR3: CASSPQGGSDTEAFF
J: TRBJ1-1; D: .; V: TRBV7-9; size: .; DNA: TGTGCCAGCAGCTTCCCGGAGATGAACACTGAAGCTTTCTTT; CDR3: CASSFPEMNTEAFF
J: TRBJ1-2; D: .; V: TRBV28; size: .; DNA: TGTGCCAGCAGTTTATCTCTGGAGGACTATGGCTACACCTTC; CDR3: CASSLSLEDYGYTF
J: TRBJ2-7; D: .; V: TRBV29-1; size: .; DNA: TGCAGCGTTGGATTCCAGGCCTACGAGCAGTACTTC; CDR3: CSVGFQAYEQYF
J: TRBJ2-3; D: TRBD1; V: TRBV7-2; size: .; DNA: TGTGCCAGCAGCTTAGGACAGGGCTCAGATACGCAGTATTTT; CDR3: CASSLGQGSDTQYF
J: TRBJ1-2; D: TRBD1; V: TRBV7-9; size: .; DNA: TGTGCCAGCAGCTCCCGGACAGGCTATGGCTACACCTTC; CDR3: CASSSRTGYGYTF
J: TRBJ2-7; D: .; V: TRBV11-2; size: once; DNA: TGTGCCAGCAGCTTAGGTAACAGGGCCAACGAGCAGTACTTC; CDR3: CASSLGNRANEQYF
J: TRBJ2-5; D: .; V: TRBV6-6; size: .; DNA: TGTGCCAGCAGTTACGGGGGCGGAGAGACCCAGTACTTC; CDR3: CASSYGGGETQYF
J: TRBJ1-3; D: .; V: TRBV6-1; size: .; DNA: TGTGCCAGCAGTGAATTGGAGACCATATATTTT; CDR3: CASSELETIYF
J: TRBJ2-2; D: TRBD1; V: TRBV5-4; size: .; DNA: TGTGCCAGCAGCCGTGGACAGGGGGGACAATGGGAGCTGTTTTTT; CDR3: CASSRGQGGQWELFF
J: TRBJ2-7; D: TRBD1; V: TRBV11-2; size: .; DNA: TGTGCCAGCAGCTTTCCGGGACAGCAACGGGAGCAGTACTTC; CDR3: CASSFPGQQREQYF
J: TRBJ1-3; D: .; V: TRBV2; size: once; DNA: TGTGCCAGCAGTGGTCCCAGCTCTGGAAACACCATATATTTT; CDR3: CASSGPSSGNTIYF
J: TRBJ2-4; D: .; V: TRBV18; size: few; DNA: TGTGCCAGCTCACCCGGGACTTGGGACATTCAGTACTTC; CDR3: CASSPGTWDIQYF
J: TRBJ1-5; D: .; V: TRBV19; size: .; DNA: TGTGCCAGTGGGGGACTCAGACTACAGCCCCAGCATTTT; CDR3: CASGGLRLQPQHF
J: TRBJ1-5; D: TRBD1; V: TRBV18; size: once; DNA: TGTGCCAGCTCACTATTGGGGGACAGGGAGAGCGGTCAGCCCCAGCATTTT; CDR3: CASSLLGDRESGQPQHF
J: TRBJ1-4; D: TRBD1; V: TRBV5-1; size: .; DNA: TGCGCCAGCAGCTCGACAGGGGGCAATGAAAAACTGTTTTTT; CDR3: CASSSTGGNEKLFF
J: TRBJ2-7; D: .; V: TRBV18; size: .; DNA: TGTGCCAGCTCACCGACAGATATTACCGAGCAGTACTTC; CDR3: CASSPTDITEQYF
J: TRBJ1-4; D: .; V: TRBV28; size: .; DNA: TGTGCCAGCAGTTTGAGGGAAAATGAAAAACTGTTTTTT; CDR3: CASSLRENEKLFF
J: TRBJ2-7; D: .; V: TRBV19; size: .; DNA: TGTGCCAGTAGTATTGGCAGAAGCTCCTACGAGCAGTACTTC; CDR3: CASSIGRSSYEQYF